This is a list of T cell receptor beta chains from one sample in a study of T cell responses to AZD1222 COVID-19 vaccine. Assay used: immunoSEQ multiplex PCR; TCRdb lists only in-frame clones, some missing. The profile covers roughly 72,000 clones, with around 85% appearing a single time and about 20% taken by the ten largest. The sequenced sample was peripheral blood, obtained on day 0 of AZD1222 vaccination. Every receptor here comes from an adult in good health. Each CDR3 is given with its conserved first and last residue. Fields, in order: V gene, D gene, J gene, clone size, CDR3 protein, CDR3 DNA. The D gene is left open where the match is weak. For some rows the clone size is stated as once, few or many, or as a class when expanded; others skip it.

V gene: TRBV4-2; D gene: TRBD2; J gene: TRBJ2-2; clone size: NA; CDR3 protein: CASSQGLGGLAGAGGELFF; CDR3 DNA: TGTGCCAGCAGCCAAGGATTGGGGGGGCTAGCGGGCGCCGGCGGGGAGCTGTTTTTT
V gene: TRBV6-5; D gene: TRBD1; J gene: TRBJ1-2; clone size: NA; CDR3 protein: CASDRDRGFGYTF; CDR3 DNA: TGTGCCAGCGACCGGGACAGGGGTTTTGGCTACACCTTC
V gene: TRBV5-4; D gene: NA; J gene: TRBJ1-2; clone size: NA; CDR3 protein: CASSLYRGRGYGYTF; CDR3 DNA: TGTGCCAGCAGCTTGTATCGGGGCCGAGGTTATGGCTACACCTTC
V gene: TRBV5-4; D gene: TRBD1; J gene: TRBJ1-3; clone size: NA; CDR3 protein: CASSLKGAAGNTIYF; CDR3 DNA: TGTGCCAGCAGCCTTAAGGGGGCAGCTGGAAACACCATATATTTT
V gene: TRBV5-4; D gene: TRBD1; J gene: TRBJ1-4; clone size: NA; CDR3 protein: CASSSGTGDEKLFF; CDR3 DNA: TGTGCCAGCAGCTCCGGGACAGGGGACGAAAAACTGTTTTTT
V gene: TRBV6-2/TRBV6-3; D gene: TRBD1; J gene: TRBJ1-2; clone size: NA; CDR3 protein: CASSFDREYGYTF; CDR3 DNA: TGTGCCAGCAGTTTTGACAGGGAATATGGCTACACCTTC
V gene: TRBV19; D gene: NA; J gene: TRBJ2-1; clone size: NA; CDR3 protein: CASSMFGSPSGDEQFF; CDR3 DNA: TGTGCCAGTAGTATGTTCGGCTCCCCCAGTGGGGATGAGCAGTTCTTC
V gene: TRBV6-5; D gene: NA; J gene: TRBJ1-1; clone size: NA; CDR3 protein: CASSYSRTGSNTEAFF; CDR3 DNA: TGTGCCAGCAGTTACTCTAGAACAGGGTCCAACACTGAAGCTTTCTTT
V gene: TRBV19; D gene: NA; J gene: TRBJ1-6; clone size: NA; CDR3 protein: CASNLQGSNSPLHF; CDR3 DNA: TGTGCCAGCAATCTACAAGGATCTAATTCACCCCTCCACTTT
V gene: TRBV6-1; D gene: NA; J gene: TRBJ1-3; clone size: NA; CDR3 protein: CASSEQGDTIYF; CDR3 DNA: TGTGCCAGCAGTGAACAGGGAGACACCATATATTTT
V gene: TRBV6-4; D gene: NA; J gene: TRBJ1-1; clone size: NA; CDR3 protein: CASSAVGENTEAFF; CDR3 DNA: TGTGCCAGCAGTGCGGTCGGAGAGAACACTGAAGCTTTCTTT
V gene: TRBV2; D gene: NA; J gene: TRBJ1-1; clone size: NA; CDR3 protein: CASSGAWGKNTEAFF; CDR3 DNA: TGTGCCAGCAGCGGGGCTTGGGGCAAGAACACTGAAGCTTTCTTT
V gene: TRBV7-9; D gene: NA; J gene: TRBJ1-1; clone size: NA; CDR3 protein: CASREAGSGGTEAFF; CDR3 DNA: TGTGCCAGCAGAGAAGCAGGGTCGGGTGGTACTGAAGCTTTCTTT
V gene: TRBV5-4; D gene: NA; J gene: TRBJ1-1; clone size: NA; CDR3 protein: CASTLKGVFHEAFF; CDR3 DNA: TGTGCCAGCACTTTGAAAGGGGTTTTCCACGAAGCTTTCTTT
V gene: TRBV3-1/TRBV3-2; D gene: TRBD2; J gene: TRBJ2-3; clone size: NA; CDR3 protein: CASSQDFGLAGAGGDTQYF; CDR3 DNA: TGTGCCAGCAGCCAAGATTTCGGACTAGCGGGGGCCGGAGGAGATACGCAGTATTTT
V gene: TRBV2; D gene: TRBD1; J gene: TRBJ1-6; clone size: NA; CDR3 protein: CARTKDRGNSPLHF; CDR3 DNA: TGTGCCAGAACAAAGGACAGGGGCAATTCACCCCTCCACTTT
V gene: TRBV7-2; D gene: NA; J gene: TRBJ2-1; clone size: once; CDR3 protein: CASSLFGIFNEQFF; CDR3 DNA: TGTGCCAGCAGCTTATTTGGGATCTTCAATGAGCAGTTCTTC
V gene: TRBV7-2; D gene: NA; J gene: TRBJ2-7; clone size: few; CDR3 protein: CASSLEWGASYEQYF; CDR3 DNA: TGTGCCAGCAGCTTAGAGTGGGGGGCGAGTTACGAGCAGTACTTC
V gene: TRBV3-1/TRBV3-2; D gene: NA; J gene: TRBJ1-6; clone size: NA; CDR3 protein: CASSLSRTGSPLHF; CDR3 DNA: TGTGCCAGCAGCCTCTCCCGAACTGGTTCACCCCTCCACTTT
V gene: TRBV5-4; D gene: NA; J gene: TRBJ1-2; clone size: NA; CDR3 protein: CASSLPGKVNYGYTF; CDR3 DNA: TGTGCCAGCAGCCTTCCCGGGAAAGTTAACTATGGCTACACCTTC
V gene: TRBV7-9; D gene: NA; J gene: TRBJ1-2; clone size: NA; CDR3 protein: CASSPGDGGYTF; CDR3 DNA: TGTGCCAGCAGTCCCGGGGACGGCGGCTACACCTTC
V gene: TRBV6-2/TRBV6-3; D gene: NA; J gene: TRBJ2-7; clone size: once; CDR3 protein: CASSSRSYEQYF; CDR3 DNA: TGTGCCAGCAGTTCACGCTCCTACGAGCAGTACTTC
V gene: TRBV12-3/TRBV12-4; D gene: NA; J gene: TRBJ2-7; clone size: NA; CDR3 protein: CASSYGNSYEQYF; CDR3 DNA: TGTGCCAGCAGTTACGGCAATTCCTACGAGCAGTACTTC
V gene: TRBV29-1; D gene: NA; J gene: TRBJ2-5; clone size: NA; CDR3 protein: CSVLGGKPYQETQYF; CDR3 DNA: TGCAGCGTCCTAGGAGGGAAGCCGTACCAAGAGACCCAGTACTTC
V gene: TRBV10-3; D gene: NA; J gene: TRBJ2-1; clone size: NA; CDR3 protein: CATKVVAIGNEQFF; CDR3 DNA: TGTGCCACGAAAGTGGTAGCGATTGGGAATGAGCAGTTCTTC
V gene: TRBV6-2/TRBV6-3; D gene: NA; J gene: TRBJ1-1; clone size: NA; CDR3 protein: CASSYLTGNTEAFF; CDR3 DNA: TGTGCCAGCAGTTACCTGACGGGGAACACTGAAGCTTTCTTT
V gene: TRBV7-6; D gene: NA; J gene: TRBJ2-1; clone size: NA; CDR3 protein: CASSSANEQFF; CDR3 DNA: TGTGCCAGCAGCTCTGCCAATGAGCAGTTCTTC
V gene: TRBV6-5; D gene: TRBD1; J gene: TRBJ1-2; clone size: NA; CDR3 protein: CASSYSTGVGYTF; CDR3 DNA: TGTGCCAGCAGTTACTCGACAGGGGTCGGCTACACCTTC
V gene: TRBV4-2; D gene: NA; J gene: TRBJ2-5; clone size: few; CDR3 protein: CASSHEQGETQYF; CDR3 DNA: TGTGCCAGCAGCCATGAACAGGGAGAGACCCAGTACTTC
V gene: TRBV6-5; D gene: NA; J gene: TRBJ1-1; clone size: NA; CDR3 protein: CASSYSSLTEAFF; CDR3 DNA: TGTGCCAGCAGTTACTCGAGTTTAACTGAAGCTTTCTTT
V gene: TRBV5-1; D gene: TRBD1; J gene: TRBJ2-7; clone size: once; CDR3 protein: CASSVLSGTGGEQYF; CDR3 DNA: TGCGCCAGCAGCGTCCTTTCCGGGACAGGGGGCGAGCAGTACTTC
V gene: TRBV27; D gene: NA; J gene: TRBJ1-2; clone size: NA; CDR3 protein: CASSEGGQNYGYTF; CDR3 DNA: TGTGCCAGCAGTGAGGGGGGGCAGAACTATGGCTACACCTTC
V gene: TRBV27; D gene: NA; J gene: TRBJ1-2; clone size: few; CDR3 protein: CASSLKGANYGYTF; CDR3 DNA: TGTGCCAGCAGTTTAAAGGGGGCTAACTATGGCTACACCTTC
V gene: TRBV11-3; D gene: TRBD1; J gene: TRBJ1-2; clone size: NA; CDR3 protein: CASSLGQAYGYTF; CDR3 DNA: TGTGCCAGCAGCTTGGGACAGGCTTATGGCTACACCTTC
V gene: TRBV4-1; D gene: NA; J gene: TRBJ1-4; clone size: NA; CDR3 protein: CASSRLTEPTNEKLFF; CDR3 DNA: TGCGCCAGCAGCCGTCTCACAGAGCCAACTAATGAAAAACTGTTTTTT
V gene: TRBV30; D gene: TRBD1; J gene: TRBJ1-6; clone size: NA; CDR3 protein: CAWSRVGDRVNSPLHF; CDR3 DNA: TGTGCCTGGAGTCGTGTAGGGGACAGGGTAAATTCACCCCTCCACTTT